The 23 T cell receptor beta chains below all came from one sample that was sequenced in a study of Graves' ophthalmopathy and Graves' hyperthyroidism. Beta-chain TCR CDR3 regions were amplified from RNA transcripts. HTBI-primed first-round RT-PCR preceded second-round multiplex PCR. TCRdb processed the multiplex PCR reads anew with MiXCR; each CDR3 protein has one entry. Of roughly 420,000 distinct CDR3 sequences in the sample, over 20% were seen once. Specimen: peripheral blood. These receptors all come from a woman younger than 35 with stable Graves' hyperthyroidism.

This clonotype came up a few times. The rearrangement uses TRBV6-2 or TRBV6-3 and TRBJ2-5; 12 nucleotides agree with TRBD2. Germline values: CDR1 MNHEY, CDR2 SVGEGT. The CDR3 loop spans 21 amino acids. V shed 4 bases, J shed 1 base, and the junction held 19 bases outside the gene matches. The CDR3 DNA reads TGTGCCAGCAGTTCCGAGAGACCGGAACTAGCGGGGGGACCCCTCCAAGAGACCCAGTACTTC. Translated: CASSSERPELAGGPLQETQYF.

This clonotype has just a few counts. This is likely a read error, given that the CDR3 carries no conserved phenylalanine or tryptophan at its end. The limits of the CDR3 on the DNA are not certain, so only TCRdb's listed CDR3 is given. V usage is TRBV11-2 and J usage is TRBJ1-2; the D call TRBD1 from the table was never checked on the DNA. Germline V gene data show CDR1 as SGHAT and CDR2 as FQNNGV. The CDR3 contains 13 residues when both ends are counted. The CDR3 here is CASSFGQTYGYRV.

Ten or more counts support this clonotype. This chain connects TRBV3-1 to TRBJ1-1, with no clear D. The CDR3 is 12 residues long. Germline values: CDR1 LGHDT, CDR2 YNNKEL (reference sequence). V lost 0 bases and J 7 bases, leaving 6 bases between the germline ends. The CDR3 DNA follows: TGTGCCAGCAGCCAAGATAACTATGAAGCTTTCTTT. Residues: CASSQDNYEAFF.

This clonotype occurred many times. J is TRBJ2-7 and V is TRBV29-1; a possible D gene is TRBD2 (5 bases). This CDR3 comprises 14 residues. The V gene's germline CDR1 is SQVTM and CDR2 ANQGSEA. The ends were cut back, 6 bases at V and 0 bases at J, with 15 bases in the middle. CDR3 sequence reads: CSVEGEDGSYEQYF. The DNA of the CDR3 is TGCAGCGTCGAGGGAGAGGACGGCTCCTACGAGCAGTACTTC.

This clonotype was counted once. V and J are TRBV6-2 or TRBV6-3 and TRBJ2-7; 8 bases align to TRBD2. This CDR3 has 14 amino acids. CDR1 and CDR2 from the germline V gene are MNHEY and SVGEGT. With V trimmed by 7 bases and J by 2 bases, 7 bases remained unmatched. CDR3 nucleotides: TGTGCCAGCATTACTAGCGGCCGAACCTACGAGCAGTACTTC. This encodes CASITSGRTYEQYF.

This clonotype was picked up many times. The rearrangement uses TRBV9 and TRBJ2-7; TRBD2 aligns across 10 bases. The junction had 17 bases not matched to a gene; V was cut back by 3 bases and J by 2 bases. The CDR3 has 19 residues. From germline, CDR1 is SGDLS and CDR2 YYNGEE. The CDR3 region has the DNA TGTGCCAGCAGCGCTCATTCCGGGACTAGCGTAGGGAGTCCCTACGAGCAGTACTTC. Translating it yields CASSAHSGTSVGSPYEQYF.

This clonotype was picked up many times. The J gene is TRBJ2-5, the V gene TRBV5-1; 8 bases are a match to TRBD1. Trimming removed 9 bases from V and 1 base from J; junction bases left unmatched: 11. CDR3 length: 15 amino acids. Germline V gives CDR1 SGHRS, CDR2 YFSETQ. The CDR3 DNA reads TGCGCCACCTCAGAAGGGACAGGCGCCCAAGAGACCCAGTACTTC. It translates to CATSEGTGAQETQYF.

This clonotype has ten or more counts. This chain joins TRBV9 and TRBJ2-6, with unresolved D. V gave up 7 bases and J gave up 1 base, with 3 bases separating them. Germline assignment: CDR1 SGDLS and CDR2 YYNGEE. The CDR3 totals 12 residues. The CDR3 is CASQSGANVLTF. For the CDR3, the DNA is TGTGCCAGCCAGTCTGGGGCCAACGTCCTGACTTTC.

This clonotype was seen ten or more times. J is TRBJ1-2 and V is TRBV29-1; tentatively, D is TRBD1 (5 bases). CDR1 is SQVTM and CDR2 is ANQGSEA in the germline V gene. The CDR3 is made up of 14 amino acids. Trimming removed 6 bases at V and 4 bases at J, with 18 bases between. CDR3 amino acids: CSVWSVGGFYGYTF. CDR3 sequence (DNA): TGCAGCGTCTGGAGCGTCGGGGGATTCTATGGCTACACCTTC.

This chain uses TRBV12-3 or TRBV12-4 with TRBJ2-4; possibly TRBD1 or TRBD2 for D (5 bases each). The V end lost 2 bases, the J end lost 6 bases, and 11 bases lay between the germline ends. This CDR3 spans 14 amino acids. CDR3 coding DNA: TGTGCCAGCAGTTTACCTGGGGCGGGAAACATTCAGTACTTC. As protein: CASSLPGAGNIQYF.

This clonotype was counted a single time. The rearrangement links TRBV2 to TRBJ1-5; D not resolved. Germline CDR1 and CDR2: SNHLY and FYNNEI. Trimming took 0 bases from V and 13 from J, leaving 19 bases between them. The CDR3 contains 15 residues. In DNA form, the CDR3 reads TGTGCCAGCAGTGAAGCGCGAGTCGGAAGGTTCCCTCAGCATTTT. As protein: CASSEARVGRFPQHF.

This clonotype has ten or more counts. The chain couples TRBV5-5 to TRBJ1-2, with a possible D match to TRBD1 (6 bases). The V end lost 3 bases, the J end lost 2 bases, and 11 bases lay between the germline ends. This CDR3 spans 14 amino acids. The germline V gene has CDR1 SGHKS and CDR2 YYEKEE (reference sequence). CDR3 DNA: TGTGCCAGCAGCTACCAGGGGAGGAACTATGGCTACACCTTC. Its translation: CASSYQGRNYGYTF.

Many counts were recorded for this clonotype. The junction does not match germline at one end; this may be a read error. The CDR3 DNA sequence: TGTGCCAGCAGTTACACCTACCGAACTAGCGGCCCCTACCAGCAGTACTTC. It codes for CASSYTYRTSGPYQQYF. This rearrangement joins TRBV6-5 to TRBJ2-7; TRBD2 aligns across 8 bases. CDR1 is MNHEY and CDR2 is SVGAGI in the germline V gene. There are 17 residues in the CDR3.

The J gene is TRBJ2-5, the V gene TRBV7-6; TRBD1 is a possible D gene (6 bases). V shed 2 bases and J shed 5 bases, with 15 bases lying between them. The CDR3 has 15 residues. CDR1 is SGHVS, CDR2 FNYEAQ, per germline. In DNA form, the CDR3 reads TGTGCCAGCAGCTTATATTCAGGGGCCGAGGAGACCCAGTACTTC. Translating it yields CASSLYSGAEETQYF.

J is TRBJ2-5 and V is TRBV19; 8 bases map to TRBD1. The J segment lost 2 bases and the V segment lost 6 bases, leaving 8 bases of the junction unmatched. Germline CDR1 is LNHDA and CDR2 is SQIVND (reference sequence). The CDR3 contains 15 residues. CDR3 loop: CASRRTTGAQETQYF. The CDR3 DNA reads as TGTGCCAGTAGGAGAACGACAGGGGCGCAAGAGACCCAGTACTTC.

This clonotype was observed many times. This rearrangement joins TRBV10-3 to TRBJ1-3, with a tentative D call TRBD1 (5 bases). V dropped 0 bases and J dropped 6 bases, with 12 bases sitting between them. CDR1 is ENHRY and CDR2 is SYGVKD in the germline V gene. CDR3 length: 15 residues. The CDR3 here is CAISESMAGENTIYF. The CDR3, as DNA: TGTGCCATCAGTGAGTCGATGGCGGGGGAAAACACCATATATTTT.

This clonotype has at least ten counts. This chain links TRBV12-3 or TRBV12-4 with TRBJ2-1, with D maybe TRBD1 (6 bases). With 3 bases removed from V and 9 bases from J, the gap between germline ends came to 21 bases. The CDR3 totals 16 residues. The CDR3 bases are TGTGCCAGCAGTTTCGCACAGGGTATAATCGCGCGTGAGCAGTTCTTC. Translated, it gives CASSFAQGIIAREQFF.

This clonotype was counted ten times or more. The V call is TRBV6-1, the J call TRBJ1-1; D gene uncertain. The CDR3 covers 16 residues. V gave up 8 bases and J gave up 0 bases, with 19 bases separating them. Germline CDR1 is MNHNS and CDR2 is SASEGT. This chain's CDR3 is CASARFRARMNTEAFF. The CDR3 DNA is TGTGCCAGCGCCCGCTTTCGGGCCCGCATGAACACTGAAGCTTTCTTT.

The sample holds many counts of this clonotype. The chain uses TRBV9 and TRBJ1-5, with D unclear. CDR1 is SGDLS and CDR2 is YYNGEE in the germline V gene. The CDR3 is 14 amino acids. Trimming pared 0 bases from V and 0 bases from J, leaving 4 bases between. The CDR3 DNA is TGTGCCAGCAGCGTAGAAGGTAGCAATCAGCCCCAGCATTTT. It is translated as CASSVEGSNQPQHF.

The chain's CDR3 is CASSARTSEGETQYF. CDR3 nucleotides: TGTGCCAGCAGCGCTCGGACTAGCGAGGGGGAGACCCAGTACTTC. This chain uses TRBV7-9 with TRBJ2-5; 9 bases agree with TRBD2. V was pared by 5 bases and J by 5 bases, with 9 bases of the junction left unmatched. CDR1 is SEHNR, CDR2 FQNEAQ, per germline (reference sequence). The CDR3 has 15 amino acids.

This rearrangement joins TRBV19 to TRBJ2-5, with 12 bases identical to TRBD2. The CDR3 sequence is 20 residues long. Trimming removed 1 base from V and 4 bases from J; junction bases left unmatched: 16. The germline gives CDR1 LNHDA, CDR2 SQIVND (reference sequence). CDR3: CASSIVGALSLAGGRETQYF. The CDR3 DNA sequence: TGTGCCAGTAGTATAGTAGGGGCGCTCTCCCTAGCGGGGGGGCGAGAGACCCAGTACTTC.

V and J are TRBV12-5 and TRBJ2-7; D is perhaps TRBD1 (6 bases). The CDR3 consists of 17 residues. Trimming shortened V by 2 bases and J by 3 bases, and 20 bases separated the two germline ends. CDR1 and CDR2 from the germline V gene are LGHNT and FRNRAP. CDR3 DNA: TGTGCTAGTGGTTTGCACACCCTGAACAGGGCTTTCTACGAGCAGTACTTC. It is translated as CASGLHTLNRAFYEQYF.

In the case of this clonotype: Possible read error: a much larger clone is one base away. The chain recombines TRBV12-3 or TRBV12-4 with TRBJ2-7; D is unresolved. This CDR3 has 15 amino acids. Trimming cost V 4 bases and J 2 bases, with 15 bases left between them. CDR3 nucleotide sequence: TGTGCCAGCAGTTGTACCGGCGGCAGCCCCTACGAGCAGTACTTC. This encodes CASSCTGGSPYEQYF.